A single sample is the source of the 27 T cell receptor beta chains below, sequenced in a study of OX40 agonist ivuxolimab in advanced cancers. Assay: immunoSEQ multiplex PCR; the TCRdb copy retains only in-frame clones and omits some. The sample comprises tens of thousands of clones, more than 75% of which are singletons, and approximately 0.39% rests with the top ten. Sequenced here: CD4+ or CD8+ T cells sorted from blood, sampled in a trial of the OX40 agonist ivuxolimab. These TCRs come from an adult with an advanced solid tumor such as melanoma, head and neck, liver or kidney cancer.

J is TRBJ2-1 and V is TRBV5-1; 11 bases agree with TRBD2. Germline CDR1 and CDR2: SGHRS and YFSETQ. This CDR3 contains 14 residues. V shed 5 bases, J shed 8 bases, and the junction held 6 bases outside the gene matches. CDR3 DNA sequence: TGCGCCAGCAGTAGCGGGGGGGCCGAGGATGAGCAGTTCTTC. Protein sequence: CASSSGGAEDEQFF. Variable domain in full (rest from reference TRBV5-1 and TRBJ2-1): KAGVTQTPRYLIKTRGQQVTLSCSPISGHRSVSWYQQTPGQGLQFLFEYFSETQRNKGNFPGRFSGRQFSNSRSEMNVSTLELGDSALYLCASSSGGAEDEQFFGPGTRLTVL.

This sequence joins TRBV9 and TRBJ2-3; 8 nucleotides match TRBD1. The CDR3 contains 15 residues. Losses at the gene ends were 4 bases for V and 2 bases for J; bases not matched to a gene: 6. Per the germline V gene, CDR1 is SGDLS and CDR2 is YYNGEE. CDR3 in DNA: TGTGCCAGCAGCCCCCGGACAGGGAACACAGATACGCAGTATTTT. This encodes CASSPRTGNTDTQYF.

The chain uses TRBV11-2 and TRBJ1-5, with a weak D call TRBD1 (5 bases). Germline assignment: CDR1 SGHAT and CDR2 FQNNGV. The CDR3 contains 14 residues. V was cut by 2 bases and J by 1 base, with 6 bases left in between. CDR3 in amino acids: CASSLRDSNQPQHF. The CDR3 nucleotides read TGTGCCAGCAGCTTAAGGGACAGCAATCAGCCCCAGCATTTT.

The gene calls are TRBV7-2 and TRBJ1-5, with D unresolved. V lost 1 base and J lost 1, with 2 bases in between. In germline, CDR1 is SGHTA, CDR2 FQGNSA. This CDR3 has 13 amino acids. The CDR3 nucleotides are TGTGCCAGCAGCTTAGACAGCAATCAGCCCCAGCATTTT. This encodes CASSLDSNQPQHF.

J is TRBJ2-5 and V is TRBV6-6; D is possibly TRBD1 (6 bases). With the DNA end fitting TRBJ2-7 better, the J assignment may be wrong. CDR3 length: 15 amino acids. CDR1 is MNHNY, CDR2 SVGAGI, per germline (reference sequence). The DNA for the CDR3 is TGTGCCAGCAGTTACAGGGACACAGGGACCTACGAGCAGTACTTC. Protein product: CASSYRDTGTYEQYF.

The rearrangement links TRBV6-6 to TRBJ2-2; D might be TRBD1 (5 bases). This CDR3 is built from 14 residues. Trimming removed 5 bases at V and 5 bases at J, with 12 bases between. CDR1 MNHNY and CDR2 SVGAGI come from the germline V gene (reference sequence). In nucleotides, the CDR3 is TGTGCCAGCAGTAACCGGCAGGGTACCGGGGAGCTGTTTTTT. This translates into CASSNRQGTGELFF.

In this sample, this clone turned up once. V is TRBV28 and J is TRBJ1-1; D unresolved. Trimming removed 6 bases from V and 5 bases from J, with 10 bases in between. The CDR3 totals 12 residues. The germline CDR1 and CDR2 sequences are MDHEN and SYDVKM. CDR3 protein: CASSQAGTEAFF. The DNA of the CDR3 is TGTGCCAGCAGCCAGGCCGGGACTGAAGCTTTCTTT.

This rearrangement joins TRBV4-3 to TRBJ2-5, with 11 bases fitting TRBD2. The CDR3 length is 14 residues. Looked up from germline, CDR1 is LGHNA and CDR2 is YSLEER. Trimming cost V 7 bases and J 5 bases; bases outside gene matches: 6. DNA for the CDR3: TGCGCCAGCAACTGGGTAGCGGGGGGGGAGACCCAGTACTTC. It yields the protein CASNWVAGGETQYF.

This chain links TRBV2 with TRBJ1-5; D remains ambiguous. The V end lost 1 base, the J end lost 7 bases, and 17 bases lay between the germline ends. This CDR3 spans 16 amino acids. Per germline, CDR1 SNHLY and CDR2 FYNNEI. The CDR3: CASSEGFLGVGQPQHF. CDR3 bases: TGTGCCAGCAGTGAAGGGTTCCTCGGGGTAGGCCAGCCCCAGCATTTT.

The V and J genes are TRBV7-2 and TRBJ2-7; D might be TRBD2 (6 bases). This CDR3 has 14 amino acids. The germline V and J ends were trimmed by 5 bases and 5 bases, with 16 bases remaining between them. Germline V CDR1 and CDR2: SGHTA, FQGNSA. The DNA of the CDR3 is TGTGCCAGCAGCACAGGCGACTGGAGGGACGAGCAGTACTTC. Translation: CASSTGDWRDEQYF.

The chain joins TRBV20-1 to TRBJ1-4; D gene uncertain. Germline CDR1 DFQATT, CDR2 SNEGSKA (reference sequence). The CDR3 extends over 11 amino acids. Trimming removed 8 bases from V and 13 bases from J, with 17 bases in between. This CDR3 is CSPMTVAGLFF. The CDR3 nucleotides read TGCAGTCCTATGACCGTTGCCGGACTGTTTTTT.

This clone has only one observation. V and J are TRBV12-5 and TRBJ1-5; a weak D match, TRBD1 (6 bases). Germline V CDR1 and CDR2: LGHNT, FRNRAP. This CDR3 has 15 residues. Trimming removed 2 bases from V and 0 bases from J, with 8 bases in between. Written as DNA, the CDR3 is TGTGCTAGTGGTTTGCGACAGGATAGCAATCAGCCCCAGCATTTT. This translates into CASGLRQDSNQPQHF.

The chain employs TRBV6-5 and TRBJ1-2; D call uncertain. Trimming took 6 bases from V and 7 from J, leaving 15 bases between them. The germline CDR1 and CDR2 sequences are MNHEY and SVGAGI. CDR3 length: 13 residues. CDR3 region: CASSSSGVPGYTF. CDR3 bases: TGTGCCAGCAGCTCGAGTGGGGTTCCTGGCTACACCTTC.

The CDR3 protein is CASSLKRGDAGELFF. The CDR3 DNA follows: TGCGCCAGCAGCTTGAAGCGGGGGGATGCCGGGGAGCTGTTTTTT. The chain combines TRBV5-1 with TRBJ2-2; 9 bases are a match to TRBD2. Germline lookup yields CDR1 SGHRS and CDR2 YFSETQ. V lost 1 base to trimming and J lost 6 bases; unmatched junction nucleotides: 4. This CDR3 contains 15 residues.

The V call is TRBV9, the J call TRBJ2-2; 13 bases fit TRBD2. The CDR3 spans 17 residues. With 4 bases clipped from V and 0 bases from J, the junction kept 3 bases outside the gene matches. Looked up from germline, CDR1 is SGDLS and CDR2 is YYNGEE. The CDR3 nucleotides are TGTGCCAGCAGCCTCACTAGCGGGGGGGCGAACACCGGGGAGCTGTTTTTT. It encodes CASSLTSGGANTGELFF.

The chain couples TRBV7-9 to TRBJ1-4, with D unresolved. The germline gives CDR1 SEHNR, CDR2 FQNEAQ (reference sequence). There are 15 residues in the CDR3. Trimming removed 5 bases from V and 0 bases from J, with 10 bases in between. The CDR3 loop is CASSPLRATNEKLFF. CDR3 nucleotides: TGTGCCAGCAGCCCCCTTCGGGCAACTAATGAAAAACTGTTTTTT.

The chain has TRBV14 and TRBJ1-3, with D tentatively TRBD1 (6 bases). The germline CDR1 and CDR2 sequences are SGHDN and FVKESK. The ends were cut back, 5 bases at V and 4 bases at J, with 15 bases in the middle. CDR3 length: 15 amino acids. The CDR3 DNA is TGTGCCAGCAGCTCACAGGGTCCAAGGGGAAACACCATATATTTT. It is translated as CASSSQGPRGNTIYF.

V gene TRBV7-8 combines with J gene TRBJ1-6; D unclear. Germline V lookup: CDR1 SGHVS, CDR2 FQNEAQ. V lost 5 bases to trimming and J lost 3 bases, with 17 bases between them. CDR3 size: 17 residues. The CDR3 region has the DNA TGTGCCAGCAGCCCCCGCGGCCTAGGGAGCTATAATTCACCCCTCCACTTT. This codes for CASSPRGLGSYNSPLHF.

The chain couples TRBV11-3 to TRBJ2-7, with D maybe TRBD1 (5 bases). CDR1 SGHNT and CDR2 YENEEA come from the germline V gene. Deletions cut 5 bases from V and 6 bases from J, with 14 bases between. This CDR3 region has 13 residues. The chain's CDR3 is CASSKNPGREQYF. CDR3 sequence (DNA): TGTGCCAGCAGCAAAAACCCAGGGCGCGAGCAGTACTTC.

This clone came up once. V is TRBV5-1 and J is TRBJ2-5; 10 bases line up with TRBD2. Germline CDR1 is SGHRS and CDR2 is YFSETQ. The CDR3 sequence is 16 residues long. J lost 5 bases, V lost 1 base, and 8 bases had no gene match. The CDR3 sequence is CASSLRAGLASETQYF. In nucleotides, the CDR3 is TGCGCCAGCAGCTTGCGGGCGGGACTAGCGTCGGAGACCCAGTACTTC. Using reference TRBV5-1 and TRBJ2-5 for the parts outside the CDR3, the full variable domain is KAGVTQTPRYLIKTRGQQVTLSCSPISGHRSVSWYQQTPGQGLQFLFEYFSETQRNKGNFPGRFSGRQFSNSRSEMNVSTLELGDSALYLCASSLRAGLASETQYFGPGTRLLVL.

CDR3 in amino acids: CASSLEQVAYEQYF. The CDR3 bases are TGCGCCAGCAGCTTGGAGCAGGTGGCCTACGAGCAGTACTTC. The gene calls are TRBV5-1 and TRBJ2-7; no definite D call. The CDR3 runs 14 residues. The ends were cut back, 0 bases at V and 2 bases at J, with 9 bases in the middle. Germline V gives CDR1 SGHRS, CDR2 YFSETQ.

This clone is categorized as medium-sized (0.01 to 0.1%). CDR3 in amino acids: CASSDSDNTEAFF. The CDR3 DNA follows: TGTGCCAGCAGTGACTCGGACAACACTGAAGCTTTCTTT. The rearrangement joins TRBV6-4 to TRBJ1-1, with D uncertain. Trimming took off 0 bases at V and 2 bases at J, with 4 bases between the two ends. Germline V gene lookup returns CDR1 MRHNA and CDR2 SNTAGT. The CDR3 covers 13 residues.

The gene calls are TRBV9 and TRBJ2-3, with 15 bases fitting TRBD2. Germline loops: CDR1 SGDLS, CDR2 YYNGEE. The CDR3 is 17 residues long. The trim removed 4 bases at V and 6 bases at J, leaving 9 bases unmatched. The CDR3 protein is CASSTWTSGGASDTQYF. CDR3 sequence (DNA): TGTGCCAGCAGCACTTGGACTAGCGGGGGGGCCTCCGATACGCAGTATTTT.

This clone was seen only once. The rearrangement links TRBV5-1 to TRBJ1-1, with a possible D match to TRBD1 (5 bases). CDR1 is SGHRS, CDR2 YFSETQ, per germline. This CDR3 comprises 15 residues. Trimming pared 0 bases from V and 1 base from J, leaving 10 bases between. CDR3 DNA: TGCGCCAGCAGCTTGGGGGGCAGTACGAACACTGAAGCTTTCTTT. Amino acids: CASSLGGSTNTEAFF. Filled out from reference TRBV5-1 and TRBJ1-1, the complete variable domain reads KAGVTQTPRYLIKTRGQQVTLSCSPISGHRSVSWYQQTPGQGLQFLFEYFSETQRNKGNFPGRFSGRQFSNSRSEMNVSTLELGDSALYLCASSLGGSTNTEAFFGQGTRLTVV.

This CDR3 reads CASSPRTSGGAVETQYF. DNA for the CDR3: TGCGCCAGCAGCCCAAGGACTAGCGGGGGGGCGGTCGAGACCCAGTACTTC. J is TRBJ2-5 and V is TRBV5-1, with 15 bases that match TRBD2. The CDR3 has 17 amino acids. Germline assignment: CDR1 SGHRS and CDR2 YFSETQ. V shed 4 bases and J 5 bases; nucleotides not matched to a gene: 9.

This clone was recorded once. This chain connects TRBV11-2 to TRBJ2-3; D is ambiguous. Germline values: CDR1 SGHAT, CDR2 FQNNGV. V was pared by 5 bases and J by 1 base, with 10 bases between. The CDR3 totals 14 residues. CDR3 sequence reads: CASSRNTGTDTQYF. The CDR3 DNA sequence: TGTGCCAGCAGCCGGAACACGGGCACAGATACGCAGTATTTT.

V gene TRBV6-1 combines with J gene TRBJ2-1; 7 positions agree with TRBD2. From germline, CDR1 is MNHNS and CDR2 SASEGT. CDR3 size: 14 residues. The trim removed 6 bases at V and 2 bases at J, leaving 4 bases unmatched. CDR3 loop: CASRRREAYNEQFF. CDR3 nucleotides: TGTGCCAGCAGGAGACGGGAGGCCTACAATGAGCAGTTCTTC.